The subject of this entry is one TCR beta chain. Its antigen is as yet unknown. These data are taken from a study of blood T cells in healthy people across ages. Study conclusions and caveats: Older age went with lower TCR beta diversity per million T cells, in a roughly linear way.

Then a second PCR, running roughly 7 to 11 cycles, was carried out with a sample-barcoded 5' primer and a J-beta primer mix. The template-switch adaptor was a 5' adaptor with 12 random nucleotides. It tagged each cDNA molecule. TCRdb itself ran the 5' RACE reads through MiXCR, one entry per CDR3 protein. Of about a million distinct CDR3 sequences listed, 35% to 40% are singletons. This TCR was sampled from a man aged 18 to 30 in good health. Sequenced sample: blood.

This chain's CDR3 is CASSLQVGGTDTQYF. In DNA form, the CDR3 reads TGTGCCAGCAGCTTACAGGTGGGAGGCACAGATACGCAGTATTTT. The rearrangement links TRBV7-2 to TRBJ2-3; possibly TRBD2 for D (5 bases). Germline-derived CDR1 and CDR2 are SGHTA and FQGNSA. The CDR3 is made up of 15 amino acids. V lost 2 bases and J lost 1, with 10 bases in between.